This T cell receptor (beta chain) is from a study of tumor and adjacent non-tumor tissue in lung cancer. Across the whole study: Histology: 11 to 13 adenocarcinoma, a couple of squamous cell carcinoma, 1 small cell lung cancer.

Comment on this clonotype: The target antigen is unknown.

The library came from three nested PCR rounds adapted from ARM-PCR protocols. A single record per CDR3 protein comes from TCRdb applying MiXCR to the multiplex PCR reads. Of roughly 120,000 distinct CDR3 sequences listed, 60% to 65% are singletons. Notes on the study in general: Significantly higher TCR diversity was found in tumor than normal lung.

No cell sorting was done before RNA was extracted from the tissue. This non-tumor lung sample came from over 3 cm beyond the tumor edge. Donors were chemotherapy-naive, newly diagnosed lung cancer surgical patients in China, August–late 2014. Germline V gives CDR1 SNHLY, CDR2 FYNNEI. V dropped 7 bases and J dropped 0 bases, with 15 bases sitting between them. The CDR3 runs 16 residues. What was sequenced was distant non-tumor lung tissue. V usage is TRBV2 and J usage is TRBJ2-2, with a possible D match to TRBD2 (6 bases). The sequence was collected from a man between 60 and 70 years old with non-small cell lung cancer. The CDR3 sequence: CASTWRAGPNTGELFF. The CDR3 region has the DNA TGTGCCAGCACCTGGAGGGCGGGACCGAACACCGGGGAGCTGTTTTTT.